This T cell receptor (beta chain) was retrieved from a study of T cell changes during pregnancy in multiple sclerosis. CDR1 SGHVS and CDR2 FNYEAQ come from the germline V gene. V lost 5 bases to trimming and J lost 4 bases, with 6 bases between them. The CDR3 sequence is 12 residues long. Sequencing used immunoSEQ multiplex PCR; TCRdb keeps in-frame clones, though not all of them. The profile shows 35,000 to 45,000 clones, 70% to 90% of them singletons. The sample holds one count of this clone. This sequence joins TRBV7-6 and TRBJ1-3; D is unclear. Sequenced material: CD8+ T cells from peripheral blood mononuclear cells, taken in the first trimester of pregnancy. The source of this sequence is a female donor with multiple sclerosis, enrolled in a pregnancy study. The DNA of the CDR3 is TGTGCCAGCAGCCCCTACGGAAACACCATATATTTT. Protein: CASSPYGNTIYF.